The rows below give T cell receptor beta chains drawn from one sample of a study of shared T cell receptors in the human thymus. Sequencing used immunoSEQ multiplex PCR; TCRdb keeps in-frame clones, though not all of them. The data contain hundreds of thousands of clones, more than 70% of them singletons. These data also formed part of another study, on human thymus T cells.

The specimen was thymocytes. The receptors derive from a boy under two years old with a congenital heart defect. The CDR3 runs from the conserved cysteine through the conserved F or W. Fields, in order: V gene, D gene, clone size, J gene, CDR3 DNA, CDR3 protein. D genes are given only for firm matches. Clone size, where shown, is once, few, many, or a class for clones that have expanded.

v_call: TRBV7-2
d_call: -
clone_size: -
j_call: TRBJ2-7
cdr3_nt: TGTGCCAGCAGCTTAGTGCCTAGGAAACAGGGCAAAAGCTCCTACGAGCAGTACTTC
cdr3_aa: CASSLVPRKQGKSSYEQYF

v_call: TRBV28
d_call: TRBD1
clone_size: -
j_call: TRBJ2-7
cdr3_nt: TGTGCCAGCAGCTATCCGGACAGGGGGCGCGAGCAGTACTTC
cdr3_aa: CASSYPDRGREQYF

v_call: TRBV11-1
d_call: -
clone_size: once
j_call: TRBJ1-6
cdr3_nt: TGTGCCAGCAGCTTAGCGGTGACACATCACCTTAATTCACCCCTCCACTTT
cdr3_aa: CASSLAVTHHLNSPLHF

v_call: TRBV6-6
d_call: -
clone_size: once
j_call: TRBJ1-1
cdr3_nt: TGTGCCAGCATTTCCACTATGAACACTGAAGCTTTCTTT
cdr3_aa: CASISTMNTEAFF

v_call: TRBV7-3
d_call: -
clone_size: -
j_call: TRBJ2-7
cdr3_nt: TGTGCCAGCAGCTCAGCCGGGACACCTTGTCGGGACGAGCAGTACTTC
cdr3_aa: CASSSAGTPCRDEQYF

v_call: TRBV5-1
d_call: TRBD1
clone_size: -
j_call: TRBJ2-7
cdr3_nt: TGCGCCAGCAGCTTGGCCGGGACAGGGACTTACGAGCAGTACTTC
cdr3_aa: CASSLAGTGTYEQYF

v_call: TRBV25-1
d_call: TRBD2
clone_size: -
j_call: TRBJ2-3
cdr3_nt: TGTGCCAGCAGTGAACTCGAGCGGGGGTTCACAGATACGCAGTATTTT
cdr3_aa: CASSELERGFTDTQYF

v_call: TRBV6-5
d_call: -
clone_size: -
j_call: TRBJ2-1
cdr3_nt: TGTGCCAGCAGCTCGAACTCGGTTCAAAACAATGAGCAGTTCTTC
cdr3_aa: CASSSNSVQNNEQFF

v_call: TRBV19
d_call: TRBD1
clone_size: few
j_call: TRBJ1-2
cdr3_nt: TGTGCCAGTAGTCAGGGACAGCCCTATGGCTACACCTTC
cdr3_aa: CASSQGQPYGYTF

v_call: TRBV27
d_call: -
clone_size: -
j_call: TRBJ2-4
cdr3_nt: TGTGCCAGCAGCCCAACAGGGCCTAAAAACATTCAGTACTTC
cdr3_aa: CASSPTGPKNIQYF

v_call: TRBV11-2
d_call: -
clone_size: -
j_call: TRBJ2-7
cdr3_nt: TGTGCCAGCAGCTTAGGGATCCGGGTCTCGTCCTACGAGCAGTACTTC
cdr3_aa: CASSLGIRVSSYEQYF

v_call: TRBV29-1
d_call: TRBD1
clone_size: -
j_call: TRBJ1-2
cdr3_nt: TGCAGCGTAGCGGACAGGGTGAGCTTC
cdr3_aa: CSVADRVSF

v_call: TRBV4-3
d_call: TRBD2
clone_size: -
j_call: TRBJ2-3
cdr3_nt: TGCGCCAGCAGCCAAGATTCTCTAGCGGGCACAGATACGCAGTATTTT
cdr3_aa: CASSQDSLAGTDTQYF

v_call: TRBV4-1
d_call: TRBD1
clone_size: -
j_call: TRBJ1-4
cdr3_nt: TGCGCCAGCAGCCAATGGACAGGGGACGGTGAAAAACTGTTTTTT
cdr3_aa: CASSQWTGDGEKLFF

v_call: TRBV6-4
d_call: TRBD1
clone_size: -
j_call: TRBJ1-6
cdr3_nt: TGTGCCAGCCGGGACAGTAATTCACCCCTCCACTTT
cdr3_aa: CASRDSNSPLHF

v_call: TRBV7-9
d_call: -
clone_size: -
j_call: TRBJ1-2
cdr3_nt: TGTGCCAGCAGCTTTTCCCTTAGGACAGAGAGAGCTAACTATGGCTACACCTTC
cdr3_aa: CASSFSLRTERANYGYTF

v_call: TRBV27
d_call: TRBD1
clone_size: -
j_call: TRBJ2-3
cdr3_nt: TGTGCCAGCATCGCGAGACAGGGGGGTAGCACAGATACGCAGTATTTT
cdr3_aa: CASIARQGGSTDTQYF

v_call: TRBV7-9
d_call: -
clone_size: -
j_call: TRBJ1-1
cdr3_nt: TGTGCCAGCAGCTTATTTCGGCAGGCCAATACGAACACTGAAGCTTTCTTT
cdr3_aa: CASSLFRQANTNTEAFF

v_call: TRBV7-2
d_call: TRBD2
clone_size: -
j_call: TRBJ2-1
cdr3_nt: TGTGCCAGCAGCTTACCCCGGGGTAGCGGGAGGGCCAATGAGCAGTTCTTC
cdr3_aa: CASSLPRGSGRANEQFF

v_call: TRBV7-9
d_call: -
clone_size: -
j_call: TRBJ1-2
cdr3_nt: TGTGCCAGCAGCAAACGGCGGGTTGAATCGGATGGCTACACCTTC
cdr3_aa: CASSKRRVESDGYTF

v_call: TRBV28
d_call: TRBD1
clone_size: -
j_call: TRBJ2-7
cdr3_nt: TGTGCCAGCAGTTTATTAGGTAGGCTTGGGACAGATTCCTACGAGCAGTACTTC
cdr3_aa: CASSLLGRLGTDSYEQYF

v_call: TRBV28
d_call: -
clone_size: -
j_call: TRBJ1-6
cdr3_nt: TGTGCCAGCAGTTTCCGACATGATAATTCCCCCCTCCACTTT
cdr3_aa: CASSFRHDNSPLHF

v_call: TRBV28
d_call: -
clone_size: once
j_call: TRBJ2-7
cdr3_nt: TGTGCCAGCAGTTTACACAGTCCCTACGAGCAGTACTTC
cdr3_aa: CASSLHSPYEQYF

v_call: TRBV16
d_call: -
clone_size: -
j_call: TRBJ1-1
cdr3_nt: TGTGCCAGCACCGTAGGGGCGGAGAACACTGAAGCTTTCTTT
cdr3_aa: CASTVGAENTEAFF

v_call: TRBV15
d_call: TRBD1
clone_size: few
j_call: TRBJ1-4
cdr3_nt: TGTGCCACCAGCAGAGATCACCGCCGGGACAGGGAAGGTGAAAAACTGTTTTTT
cdr3_aa: CATSRDHRRDREGEKLFF

v_call: TRBV7-8
d_call: -
clone_size: -
j_call: TRBJ2-6
cdr3_nt: TGTGCCAGCAGCTTCGGAGTTTGGGGGGCCAACGTCCTGACTTTC
cdr3_aa: CASSFGVWGANVLTF

v_call: TRBV28
d_call: TRBD1
clone_size: -
j_call: TRBJ1-2
cdr3_nt: TGTGCCAGCAGTTTATGGACAGGGGCGCGCTTCTATGGCTACACCTTC
cdr3_aa: CASSLWTGARFYGYTF

v_call: TRBV11-2
d_call: -
clone_size: -
j_call: TRBJ2-3
cdr3_nt: TGTGCCAGCAGCTTAGACGGGTACCCAGATACGCAGTATTTT
cdr3_aa: CASSLDGYPDTQYF

v_call: TRBV18
d_call: TRBD1
clone_size: -
j_call: TRBJ2-1
cdr3_nt: TGTGCCAGCTCACCACTGGGACAGTACTACAATGAGCAGTTCTTC
cdr3_aa: CASSPLGQYYNEQFF

v_call: TRBV18
d_call: -
clone_size: -
j_call: TRBJ1-5
cdr3_nt: TGTGCCAGCTCACCGGGAGTCGGGCAGCCCCAGCATTTT
cdr3_aa: CASSPGVGQPQHF

v_call: TRBV29-1
d_call: TRBD2
clone_size: -
j_call: TRBJ2-1
cdr3_nt: TGCAGCGCCCCCGCGGCGGGAGGACACAATGAGCAGTTCTTC
cdr3_aa: CSAPAAGGHNEQFF

v_call: TRBV11-2
d_call: -
clone_size: -
j_call: TRBJ1-4
cdr3_nt: TGTGCCAGCAGCCGTTACTCGGATAGCGGATATAATGAAAAACTGTTTTTT
cdr3_aa: CASSRYSDSGYNEKLFF

v_call: TRBV4-1
d_call: TRBD2
clone_size: -
j_call: TRBJ2-7
cdr3_nt: TGCGCCAGCAGCCAAGAAAGGGGTACGGGACTAGATCCCTACGAGCAGTACTTC
cdr3_aa: CASSQERGTGLDPYEQYF

v_call: TRBV28
d_call: -
clone_size: -
j_call: TRBJ1-2
cdr3_nt: TGTGCCAGCGGACTTGGATTTGATATGGCAGGGGCTGATGGCTACACCTTC
cdr3_aa: CASGLGFDMAGADGYTF

v_call: TRBV5-1
d_call: -
clone_size: -
j_call: TRBJ2-1
cdr3_nt: TGCGCCAGCAGCTCCTTAGCGGACTACAATGAGCAGTTCTTC
cdr3_aa: CASSSLADYNEQFF

v_call: TRBV27
d_call: TRBD2
clone_size: -
j_call: TRBJ2-1
cdr3_nt: TGTGCCAGCAGCTCATCCCTAGCGGGAGTTGGCTACAATGAGCAGTTCTTC
cdr3_aa: CASSSSLAGVGYNEQFF

v_call: TRBV7-2
d_call: TRBD1
clone_size: once
j_call: TRBJ1-1
cdr3_nt: TGTGCCAGCAGTCCTCGACAGGGTATCGACACTGAAGCTTTCTTT
cdr3_aa: CASSPRQGIDTEAFF

v_call: TRBV15
d_call: -
clone_size: -
j_call: TRBJ1-6
cdr3_nt: TGTGCCACCAGAAACTACAGGGACGTTAGTTCACCCCTCCACTTT
cdr3_aa: CATRNYRDVSSPLHF

v_call: TRBV29-1
d_call: TRBD1
clone_size: -
j_call: TRBJ1-1
cdr3_nt: TGCAGCGTTGGAACAGGGGGTCATTGGCTGAACACTGAAGCTTTCTTT
cdr3_aa: CSVGTGGHWLNTEAFF

v_call: TRBV4-3
d_call: TRBD2
clone_size: -
j_call: TRBJ2-1
cdr3_nt: TGCGCCAGCAGCCAAGATGGTGCGGGAGGGAGCAATGAGCAGTTCTTC
cdr3_aa: CASSQDGAGGSNEQFF

v_call: TRBV7-2
d_call: -
clone_size: -
j_call: TRBJ2-7
cdr3_nt: TGTGCCAGCAGCTTATCGGGGTCGGCGGGCGGTCCCTACGAGCAGTACTTC
cdr3_aa: CASSLSGSAGGPYEQYF

v_call: TRBV5-1
d_call: TRBD1
clone_size: -
j_call: TRBJ1-2
cdr3_nt: TGCGCCAGCAGCTGGGGACAGGGGAGGGTCTCGGGCTACACCTTC
cdr3_aa: CASSWGQGRVSGYTF

v_call: TRBV6-5
d_call: -
clone_size: -
j_call: TRBJ1-2
cdr3_nt: TGTGCCAGCAGTTACTCCCCACGGACAGTCTATGGCTACACCTTC
cdr3_aa: CASSYSPRTVYGYTF